The clone carrying this TCR beta chain was detected only once. The record originates from a study of blood T cell repertoires in COVID-19. Study summary: Sites in the United States, Italy and Spain provided acute and convalescent COVID-19 samples. The analysed material was cDNA or gDNA that came from T cells, B-cell-depleted T cells, or PBMCs.

In the original analysis: Nucleated cell counts were estimated from reference gene primer amplification. The assay was immunoSEQ multiplex PCR, and TCRdb's table has in-frame clones only and misses some. From that table come the V and J calls and clone size; the DNA was used to work out D and trimming. Of about 80,000 clones in the sample, approximately 78% were seen once. The sequenced sample consisted of peripheral blood. The receptor comes from an elderly woman with acute or convalescent COVID-19.

Written as DNA, the CDR3 is TGTGCCAGCAGTCAACAGAACACTGAAGCTTTCTTT. Protein product: CASSQQNTEAFF. J is TRBJ1-1 and V is TRBV3-1 (or the pseudogene TRBV3-2); the D is unclear. Trimming pared 6 bases from V and 1 base from J, leaving 6 bases between. The germline V gene has CDR1 LGHDT and CDR2 YNNKEL (reference sequence). This CDR3 is built from 12 residues.